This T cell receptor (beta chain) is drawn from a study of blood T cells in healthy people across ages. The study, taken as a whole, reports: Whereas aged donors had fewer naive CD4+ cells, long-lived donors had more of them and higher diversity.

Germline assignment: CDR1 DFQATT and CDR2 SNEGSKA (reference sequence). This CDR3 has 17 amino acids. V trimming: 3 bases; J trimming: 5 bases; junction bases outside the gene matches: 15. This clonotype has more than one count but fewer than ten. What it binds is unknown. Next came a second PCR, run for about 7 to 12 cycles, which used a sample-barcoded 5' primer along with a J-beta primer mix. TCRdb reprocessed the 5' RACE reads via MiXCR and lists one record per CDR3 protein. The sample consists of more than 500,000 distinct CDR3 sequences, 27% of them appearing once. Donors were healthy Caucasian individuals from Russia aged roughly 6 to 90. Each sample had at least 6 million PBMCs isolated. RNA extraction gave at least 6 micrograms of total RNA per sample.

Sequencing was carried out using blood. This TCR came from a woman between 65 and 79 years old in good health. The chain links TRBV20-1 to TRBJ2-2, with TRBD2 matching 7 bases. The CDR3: CSASRTRGIISTGELFF. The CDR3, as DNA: TGCAGTGCTAGTCGGACTAGAGGAATCATTTCGACCGGGGAGCTGTTTTTT.